Sequencing of this T cell receptor (beta chain) was carried out in a study of blood T cell repertoires in COVID-19. The protocol was immunoSEQ multiplex PCR, while the TCRdb copy is restricted to in-frame clones and leaves out a portion. The profile covers about 150,000 clones, with roughly 84% appearing a single time and approximately 0.6% taken by the ten largest. The CDR3 runs 15 residues. V lost 5 bases and J lost 9; bases outside the gene matches: 12. Germline CDR1 and CDR2: GTSNPN and SVGIG (reference sequence). This rearrangement joins TRBV30 to TRBJ2-1; 11 bases fit TRBD1. Sample: peripheral blood. This sequence was found in a man between 60 and 75 years old with COVID-19, enrolled during active disease. The CDR3 protein is CAWDRTGGGLSEQFF. The CDR3 DNA reads TGTGCCTGGGACCGGACAGGGGGCGGACTAAGTGAGCAGTTCTTC.